This is a list of T cell receptor beta chains from one sample in a study of T-cell memory formation after mild COVID-19. Via MiXCR, TCRdb re-called the 5' RACE reads, giving one row per CDR3 protein. Among nearly 250,000 distinct CDR3 sequences listed, about 16% were seen once. Input material: PBMCs or a T cell subset sorted from them (not recorded which). The receptor source for this set is an adult woman who had mild COVID-19 (a few samples of this study predate the infection). Cell type and time point are not known. Both conserved end residues are part of each CDR3. Fields, in order: D gene, clone size, V gene, J gene, CDR3 protein, CDR3 DNA. D genes are given only for firm matches. Clone size, where shown, is once, few, many, or a class for clones that have expanded.

>.|many|TRBV20-1|TRBJ1-4
CSARSLNEKLFF
TGCAGTGCTAGGAGTCTTAATGAAAAACTGTTTTTT
>TRBD1|.|TRBV5-1|TRBJ2-4
CASSLEPWDREAKNIQYF
TGCGCCAGCAGCCTAGAGCCCTGGGACAGGGAGGCCAAAAACATTCAGTACTTC
>TRBD1|.|TRBV10-3|TRBJ1-1
CAITPGQGGSEAFF
TGTGCCATCACTCCGGGACAGGGAGGCTCTGAAGCTTTCTTT
>TRBD2|few|TRBV6-5|TRBJ2-1
CASSSPIAGGPYNEQFF
TGTGCCAGCAGTTCCCCTATAGCGGGAGGACCCTACAATGAGCAGTTCTTC
>TRBD1|many|TRBV5-1|TRBJ2-5
CASSGLLQGAGETQYF
TGCGCCAGCAGCGGACTACTACAGGGGGCAGGAGAGACCCAGTACTTC
>.|.|TRBV7-2|TRBJ1-1
CASSLVQAATTEAFF
TGTGCCAGCAGCTTAGTTCAGGCTGCGACCACTGAAGCTTTCTTT
>.|few|TRBV7-9|TRBJ1-5
CASSLESVGERSNQPQHF
TGTGCCAGCAGCTTAGAGTCGGTCGGGGAGCGAAGCAATCAGCCCCAGCATTTT
>TRBD2|.|TRBV7-2|TRBJ2-7
CASSSGLAGVRYEQYF
TGTGCCAGCAGCAGTGGACTAGCGGGAGTTAGGTACGAGCAGTACTTC
>TRBD1|.|TRBV9|TRBJ1-2
CASSSRTGTNYGYTF
TGTGCCAGCAGCTCGCGGACAGGGACTAACTATGGCTACACCTTC
>.|few|TRBV29-1|TRBJ2-5
CSVGDRRETQYF
TGCAGCGTTGGGGACCGGCGTGAGACCCAGTACTTC
>TRBD1|many|TRBV29-1|TRBJ2-1
CSGHDRAYNEQFF
TGCAGCGGACATGACAGGGCCTACAATGAGCAGTTCTTC
>.|.|TRBV5-1|TRBJ2-1
CASSLAGALEQFF
TGCGCCAGCAGCTTGGCTGGGGCACTTGAGCAGTTCTTC
>TRBD1|few|TRBV5-1|TRBJ2-7
CASSAGTGGYYEQYF
TGCGCCAGCAGCGCCGGGACAGGGGGATATTACGAGCAGTACTTC
>.|few|TRBV4-1|TRBJ2-2
CASSQRDATGELFF
TGCGCCAGCAGCCAGCGCGACGCCACCGGGGAGCTGTTTTTT
>.|.|TRBV12-3/TRBV12-4|TRBJ1-3
CASSLGSGNTIYF
TGTGCCAGCAGCCTCGGCTCTGGAAACACCATATATTTT
>.|few|TRBV19|TRBJ2-1
CASRKDRSSYNEQFF
TGTGCCAGTAGGAAAGACAGAAGCTCCTACAATGAGCAGTTCTTC
>.|.|TRBV19|TRBJ1-6
CASSIGDGNSPLHF
TGTGCCAGTAGTATAGGAGACGGTAATTCACCCCTCCACTTT
>.|.|TRBV5-1|TRBJ2-3
CASSLGLVGDTDTQYF
TGCGCCAGCAGCCTGGGACTGGTAGGGGACACAGATACGCAGTATTTT
>.|few|TRBV6-2/TRBV6-3|TRBJ2-7
CASSLPPLDRQYF
TGTGCCAGCAGCCTCCCCCCCTTGGACAGACAGTACTTC
>.|few|TRBV7-6|TRBJ1-4
CASSLDSLVGEKLFF
TGTGCCAGCAGCTTAGACAGCTTAGTAGGCGAAAAACTGTTTTTT
>TRBD1|.|TRBV9|TRBJ1-2
CASSAGQGVGYTF
TGTGCCAGCAGCGCCGGACAGGGGGTTGGCTACACCTTC
>TRBD1|few|TRBV25-1|TRBJ2-7
CASSNVGDSYEQYF
TGTGCCAGCAGTAACGTGGGGGACAGCTACGAGCAGTACTTC
>.|few|TRBV20-1|TRBJ1-4
CSHARGEKLFF
TGCAGTCACGCGAGGGGGGAAAAACTGTTTTTT
>.|.|TRBV12-3/TRBV12-4|TRBJ1-2
CASSNTGANGYTF
TGTGCCAGCAGCAATACCGGGGCCAATGGCTACACCTTC
>.|few|TRBV2|TRBJ1-5
CASSTQGNGNQPQHF
TGTGCCAGCAGTACTCAGGGTAATGGCAATCAGCCCCAGCATTTT
>.|many|TRBV20-1|TRBJ1-6
CSARSSGSYNSPLHF
TGCAGTGCTAGGTCTTCGGGCTCCTATAATTCACCCCTCCACTTT
>.|.|TRBV10-3|TRBJ2-3
CAISDAPTPTQYF
TGTGCCATCAGTGACGCCCCGACTCCTACGCAGTATTTT
>.|few|TRBV7-9|TRBJ1-6
CAIQRGGYNSPLHF
TGTGCCATACAGCGGGGAGGTTATAATTCACCCCTCCACTTT
>.|many|TRBV9|TRBJ1-6
CASSPRVDGYNSPLHF
TGTGCCAGCAGCCCCCGGGTTGACGGCTATAATTCACCCCTCCACTTT
>TRBD1|many|TRBV5-5|TRBJ1-1
CASSSLSGTGVKAFF
TGTGCCAGCAGCTCTCTATCCGGGACAGGGGTGAAAGCTTTCTTT
>TRBD1|few|TRBV27|TRBJ1-5
CASSLGTGILRNQPQHF
TGTGCCAGCAGTCTTGGGACAGGGATCCTGCGCAATCAGCCCCAGCATTTT
>TRBD2|.|TRBV9|TRBJ2-3
CASSVASGGGSTDTQYF
TGTGCCAGCAGCGTCGCTAGCGGGGGGGGATCCACAGATACGCAGTATTTT
>.|.|TRBV3-1|TRBJ2-7
CASSHGTQSSYEQYF
TGTGCCAGCAGCCACGGGACCCAGAGCTCCTACGAGCAGTACTTC
>.|.|TRBV29-1|TRBJ2-5
CSVSTFGGGVAQYF
TGCAGCGTTTCCACCTTCGGGGGCGGCGTGGCCCAGTACTTC
>.|many|TRBV12-3/TRBV12-4|TRBJ2-1
CASAPGESTEQFF
TGTGCCAGCGCCCCGGGAGAATCAACGGAGCAGTTCTTC
>.|many|TRBV29-1|TRBJ2-1
CSVEPPGSRLYNEQFF
TGCAGCGTTGAACCCCCTGGTAGCAGGCTCTACAATGAGCAGTTCTTC
>.|few|TRBV12-3/TRBV12-4|TRBJ2-1
CASSPGAGEQFF
TGTGCCAGCAGCCCGGGGGCCGGTGAGCAGTTCTTC
>.|.|TRBV19|TRBJ2-6
CASSQTRGPGANVLTF
TGTGCCAGTAGCCAGACCAGGGGACCTGGGGCCAACGTCCTGACTTTC
>TRBD2|few|TRBV20-1|TRBJ2-3
CSARLAGSTDTQYF
TGCAGTGCTAGGCTAGCGGGGTCCACAGATACGCAGTATTTT
>TRBD2|.|TRBV6-5|TRBJ2-4
CASSLNSGTKNIQYF
TGTGCCAGCAGTTTAAATAGCGGGACAAAAAACATTCAGTACTTC
>.|.|TRBV7-2|TRBJ2-3
CASSFDFRAALTDTQYF
TGTGCCAGCAGCTTTGACTTTCGGGCAGCCCTCACAGATACGCAGTATTTT
>.|many|TRBV4-2|TRBJ2-3
CASSQDPNSGGTDTQYF
TGTGCCAGCAGCCAAGATCCGAATAGCGGAGGGACAGATACGCAGTATTTT
>TRBD1|few|TRBV3-1|TRBJ1-1
CASSQETGFYTEAFF
TGTGCCAGCAGCCAAGAGACAGGGTTTTACACTGAAGCTTTCTTT
>.|.|TRBV20-1|TRBJ2-3
CSALLTFPSTDTQYF
TGCAGTGCTCTCCTTACCTTCCCGAGCACAGATACGCAGTATTTT
>TRBD1|few|TRBV18|TRBJ2-7
CASSPPMGQGSEQYF
TGTGCCAGCTCACCCCCTATGGGACAGGGGTCCGAGCAGTACTTC
>.|.|TRBV12-3/TRBV12-4|TRBJ2-2
CASSLLGNTGELFF
TGTGCCAGCAGTTTACTAGGGAACACCGGGGAGCTGTTTTTT
>.|.|TRBV2|TRBJ2-7
CASSATALEQYF
TGTGCCAGCAGTGCTACGGCTCTCGAGCAGTACTTC
>TRBD1|once|TRBV20-1|TRBJ2-1
CSASPGTVPFNEQFF
TGCAGTGCTAGTCCCGGGACAGTGCCTTTTAATGAGCAGTTCTTC
>.|many|TRBV5-1|TRBJ1-3
CASSLAAAGSSGNTIYF
TGCGCCAGCAGCTTGGCCGCGGCAGGATCATCTGGAAACACCATATATTTT
>.|.|TRBV6-1|TRBJ1-6
CASIRQAEVYGPLHF
TGTGCCAGCATTCGACAGGCAGAGGTTTATGGACCCCTCCACTTT
>.|.|TRBV4-3|TRBJ2-1
CASSQGFVQSNEQFF
TGCGCCAGCAGCCAAGGGTTCGTACAGTCCAATGAGCAGTTCTTC
>.|few|TRBV5-1|TRBJ1-4
CASSPNTATNEKLFF
TGCGCCAGCAGCCCCAACACCGCAACTAATGAAAAACTGTTTTTT
>TRBD2|many|TRBV7-6|TRBJ2-7
CASSPRLAGDYEQYF
TGTGCCAGCAGCCCCAGACTAGCGGGGGACTACGAGCAGTACTTC